Detailed here is one T cell receptor (beta chain). The data were obtained in a study of T cell changes during pregnancy in multiple sclerosis. Here immunoSEQ multiplex PCR was the method, and the copy in TCRdb shows in-frame clones only, minus some. The data show around 58,000 clones, 75% to 95% seen once. Germline loops: CDR1 MNHEY, CDR2 SVGAGI. CDR3 size: 12 residues. V lost 3 bases and J lost 5, with 7 bases in between. The genes are TRBV6-5 and TRBJ1-2; D might be TRBD1 (5 bases). Material: CD4+ T cells from peripheral blood mononuclear cells, obtained after pregnancy. The receptor was derived from a female donor in good health, enrolled as a control in a pregnancy study. In DNA, the CDR3 is TGTGCCAGCAGTTATGACAGTTATGGCTACACCTTC. Translation gives CASSYDSYGYTF.